The 4 T cell receptor beta chains below all came from one sample that was sequenced in a study of blood T cell repertoires in COVID-19. Clones were read by immunoSEQ multiplex PCR, and TCRdb kept only the in-frame ones, dropping some. This sample has about 230,000 clones; nearly 90% occur once, and the top ten carry 3% to 4%. The sample was PBMCs or T cells enriched from blood (not recorded which). The receptors originated from a woman aged 25-40 years with acute COVID-19.

The chain combines TRBV29-1 with TRBJ2-6, with 7 bases fitting TRBD1. The CDR3 length is 16 residues. Trimming took 6 bases from V and 0 from J; bases not matched to a gene: 8. Germline lookup yields CDR1 SQVTM and CDR2 ANQGSEA. CDR3: CSVGQRLSSGANVLTF. CDR3 nucleotides: TGCAGCGTGGGACAGAGACTCAGCTCTGGGGCCAACGTCCTGACTTTC.

The chain is built from TRBV6-5 and TRBJ1-2; 8 positions match TRBD1. CDR3 size: 15 residues. The V segment lost 6 bases and the J segment 4 bases; nucleotides outside the gene matches: 10. Germline V CDR1 and CDR2: MNHEY, SVGAGI. CDR3 sequence (DNA): TGTGCCAGCAGAGATGGACAGGGTGAGGCCTATGGCTACACCTTC. Its protein is CASRDGQGEAYGYTF.

The rearrangement joins TRBV7-2 to TRBJ2-2; no reliable D call. This CDR3 region has 13 residues. Germline V gene sequence: CDR1 SGHTA, CDR2 FQGNSA. The ends were cut back, 7 bases at V and 6 bases at J, with 12 bases in the middle. The chain's CDR3 is CASTSQSPGELFF. The DNA for the CDR3 is TGTGCCAGCACCTCCCAGTCTCCCGGGGAGCTGTTTTTT.

The CDR3 bases are TGCGCCAGCAGCCAAGTCAGACAGGGGGCGGAAAAACTGTTTTTT. Its translation: CASSQVRQGAEKLFF. V usage is TRBV4-3 and J usage is TRBJ1-4, with 10 bases that match TRBD1. Unmatched junction bases numbered 4, after V lost 1 base and J lost 8 bases. Germline CDR1 is LGHNA and CDR2 is YSLEER. The CDR3 consists of 15 residues.